Shown below are 15 T cell receptor beta chains from a single sample sequenced in a study of neurological immune-mediated disorders. TCRdb redid the calling of the 5' RACE reads with MiXCR, one entry per CDR3 protein. This sample has approximately 53,000 distinct CDR3 sequences, with approximately 11% found just once. Time point of the sample: longitudinal time-point 1 (baseline). Specimen: PBMCs. The source is a woman in her thirties or forties in good health.

As concerns this clonotype: Possible read error: a much larger clone is one base away. The V call is TRBV7-3, the J call TRBJ1-1; 7 nucleotides line up with TRBD1. V lost 4 bases, J lost 1 base, and 0 bases stayed unmatched. Germline V gives CDR1 SGHTA, CDR2 FQGTGA. This CDR3 spans 13 amino acids. The CDR3 reads CASSWTGNTEAFF. CDR3 nucleotide sequence: TGTGCCAGCAGCTGGACAGGGAACACTGAAGCTTTCTTT.

This clonotype was counted at least ten times. The rearrangement uses TRBV27 and TRBJ1-1; TRBD1 might be the D (5 bases). This CDR3 comprises 15 residues. Between the trimmed V and J ends, which lost 2 bases and 4 bases, there was a span of 14 bases. CDR1 is MNHEY, CDR2 SMNVEV, per germline (reference sequence). CDR3 sequence (DNA): TGTGCCAGCAGTTTACTTCAGGGATTGGGCACTGAAGCTTTCTTT. Protein product: CASSLLQGLGTEAFF.

V usage is TRBV11-2 and J usage is TRBJ2-3, with D perhaps matching TRBD2 (5 bases). The V and J ends lost 5 bases and 0 bases respectively, with 18 bases between them. Germline V gene sequence: CDR1 SGHAT, CDR2 FQNNGV. The CDR3 is made up of 17 amino acids. CDR3 residues: CASSPYPRGISTDTQYF. The CDR3 DNA follows: TGTGCCAGCAGCCCCTACCCACGGGGAATTAGCACAGATACGCAGTATTTT.

V usage is TRBV18 and J usage is TRBJ2-5; TRBD1 aligns across 12 bases. The CDR3 length is 15 residues. The J segment lost 5 bases and the V segment lost 6 bases, leaving 7 bases of the junction unmatched. Germline CDR1 reads KGHSH; CDR2 reads LQKENI. CDR3 amino acids: CASSTGQGARETQYF. In DNA form, the CDR3 reads TGTGCCAGCTCGACGGGACAGGGGGCTCGGGAGACCCAGTACTTC.

This clonotype was detected many times. The chain has TRBV7-2 and TRBJ1-3, with 10 positions matching TRBD1. Germline CDR1 reads SGHTA; CDR2 reads FQGNSA. This CDR3 is 16 amino acids long. The trim removed 4 bases at V and 2 bases at J, leaving 5 bases unmatched. CDR3 nucleotide sequence: TGTGCCAGCAGCTCGACAGGGGGCGCGGCTGGAAACACCATATATTTT. The encoded protein is CASSSTGGAAGNTIYF.

This clonotype appeared many times. As DNA, the CDR3 is TGTGCCAGCCGAAAGACAGGCGGCACAGATACGCAGTATTTT. Translation gives CASRKTGGTDTQYF. The genes are TRBV18 and TRBJ2-3, with D possibly being TRBD1 (6 bases). Germline lookup yields CDR1 KGHSH and CDR2 LQKENI. The CDR3 length is 14 residues. Trimming pared 8 bases from V and 1 base from J, leaving 13 bases between.

This clonotype has at least ten counts. The CDR3 DNA reads TGTGCCAGCAGCTTGGACGGCACCTATGGCTACACCTTC. Encoded protein: CASSLDGTYGYTF. V is TRBV5-4 and J is TRBJ1-2; D remains unclear. The CDR3 runs to 13 residues. V lost 0 bases and J 4 bases, leaving 7 bases between the germline ends. Germline-derived CDR1 and CDR2 are SGHNT and YYREEE (reference sequence).

This clonotype showed up many times. V and J are TRBV20-1 and TRBJ2-7, with D possibly matching TRBD1 (6 bases). The germline gives CDR1 DFQATT, CDR2 SNEGSKA (reference sequence). The CDR3 runs 16 residues. The V end lost 0 bases, the J end lost 2 bases, and 17 bases lay between the germline ends. The CDR3 loop is CSARDGRQVYTYEQYF. For the CDR3, the DNA is TGCAGTGCTAGAGATGGTAGACAGGTATATACCTACGAGCAGTACTTC.

V usage is TRBV6-2 or TRBV6-3 and J usage is TRBJ2-5, with unresolved D. CDR1 MNHEY and CDR2 SVGEGT come from the germline V gene. Trimming shortened V by 0 bases and J by 0 bases, and 8 bases separated the two germline ends. The CDR3 totals 15 residues. CDR3 coding DNA: TGTGCCAGCAGTTACTCTCCTGTGAACCAAGAGACCCAGTACTTC. This encodes CASSYSPVNQETQYF.

This clonotype has just one count. At one end, the junction sequence differs from germline, possibly due to a read error. This chain uses TRBV20-1 with TRBJ1-2; no clear D gene. The germline V gene encodes CDR1 DFQATT and CDR2 SNEGSKA (reference sequence). The CDR3 length is 13 residues. CDR3 in DNA: TGCAGGGCGAGCGGTCCAGCCCCCTATGGCTACTCCTTC. It encodes CRASGPAPYGYSF.

The sample holds many counts of this clonotype. The CDR3 DNA reads TGCAGTGCTATCAGGGCCGGGGAGACCCAGTACTTC. Its translation: CSAIRAGETQYF. This chain connects TRBV20-1 to TRBJ2-5; D possibly corresponds to TRBD1 (5 bases). Germline loops: CDR1 DFQATT, CDR2 SNEGSKA (reference sequence). The CDR3 has 12 amino acids. Trimming shortened V by 4 bases and J by 5 bases, and 11 bases separated the two germline ends.

This clonotype appeared many times. The chain has TRBV5-1 and TRBJ2-2, with D maybe TRBD2 (6 bases). Germline V gene lookup returns CDR1 SGHRS and CDR2 YFSETQ. The germline V and J ends were trimmed by 0 bases and 3 bases, with 12 bases remaining between them. The CDR3 has 16 residues. CDR3 DNA: TGCGCCAGCAGCTTGGGCTACGGGAGATACACCGGGGAGCTGTTTTTT. Its protein product is CASSLGYGRYTGELFF.

This clonotype came up many times. The V call is TRBV20-1, the J call TRBJ2-3, with D possibly matching TRBD1 (6 bases). From germline, CDR1 is DFQATT and CDR2 SNEGSKA (reference sequence). Trimming removed 0 bases at V and 4 bases at J, with 14 bases between. The CDR3 contains 15 residues. In DNA form, the CDR3 reads TGCAGTGCTAGAGATCTCCGGGACATTGCAGATACGCAGTATTTT. This sequence encodes CSARDLRDIADTQYF.

The table lists this clonotype with many counts. This chain uses TRBV7-2 with TRBJ2-3; D tentatively reads TRBD1 or TRBD2 (6 bases each). The CDR3 has 12 residues. Germline V lookup: CDR1 SGHTA, CDR2 FQGNSA. With 8 bases removed from V and 8 bases from J, the gap between germline ends came to 14 bases. The CDR3 protein is CASGGPRGTQYF. DNA for the CDR3: TGTGCCAGCGGGGGGCCTAGAGGTACGCAGTATTTT.

J is TRBJ2-3 and V is TRBV7-2; 8 bases match TRBD1. This CDR3 spans 16 amino acids. Per the germline V gene, CDR1 is SGHTA and CDR2 is FQGNSA. The J segment lost 1 base and the V segment lost 4 bases, leaving 7 bases of the junction unmatched. The CDR3 bases are TGTGCCAGCAGCTCACGCGGACAGGGACGCACAGATACGCAGTATTTT. Residues: CASSSRGQGRTDTQYF.